The 12 T cell receptor beta chains presented below share a single source sample, sequenced in a study of blood T cell repertoires in COVID-19. Data came from immunoSEQ multiplex PCR; TCRdb stores just in-frame clones and leaves some out. The sample has fewer than 350,000 clones; around 90% are singletons. The specimen was PBMCs or T cells enriched from blood (not recorded which). These receptors originate from a woman aged 40 to 50 with acute COVID-19.

The chain carries TRBV4-3 and TRBJ2-1; TRBD2 agrees at 13 bases. Trimming removed 4 bases from V and 0 bases from J; junction bases left unmatched: 6. Germline CDR1 reads LGHNA; CDR2 reads YSLEER. This CDR3 region has 18 residues. Here the CDR3 reads CASSLGLAGASSYNEQFF. The DNA of the CDR3 is TGCGCCAGCAGCCTTGGACTAGCGGGAGCTAGCTCCTACAATGAGCAGTTCTTC.

The V call is TRBV29-1, the J call TRBJ2-2; D is undetermined. The CDR3 runs to 13 residues. CDR1 and CDR2 from the germline V gene are SQVTM and ANQGSEA. Between the trimmed V and J ends, which lost 5 bases and 4 bases, there was a span of 11 bases. CDR3 loop: CSVTVRSTGELFF. DNA of the CDR3: TGCAGCGTTACTGTCCGGTCCACCGGGGAGCTGTTTTTT.

V is TRBV27 and J is TRBJ2-7, with TRBD2 matching over 9 bases. Looked up from germline, CDR1 is MNHEY and CDR2 is SMNVEV (reference sequence). This CDR3 has 14 residues. V gave up 5 bases and J gave up 0 bases; unmatched junction bases: 2. The DNA of the CDR3 is TGTGCCAGCAGTGCGGGGGGGAGCTCCTACGAGCAGTACTTC. Amino acid sequence: CASSAGGSSYEQYF.

This clone was recorded once. This chain uses TRBV5-1 with TRBJ2-3; D is perhaps TRBD2 (5 bases). CDR1 SGHRS and CDR2 YFSETQ come from the germline V gene. Trimming took off 0 bases at V and 7 bases at J, with 18 bases between the two ends. This CDR3 has 16 amino acids. In DNA form, the CDR3 reads TGCGCCAGCAGCTTGGCCTCGACTACTCCCGCGAATACGCAGTATTTT. Its protein product is CASSLASTTPANTQYF.

The chain carries TRBV6-2 or TRBV6-3 and TRBJ2-7; a possible D gene is TRBD2 (5 bases). Deletions cut 6 bases from V and 1 base from J, with 16 bases between. The CDR3 sequence is 15 residues long. CDR1 MNHEY and CDR2 SVGEGT come from the germline V gene. The CDR3 sequence is CASRPLLAASYEQYF. The CDR3 DNA is TGTGCCAGCAGGCCTTTGCTAGCTGCTTCCTACGAGCAGTACTTC.

The V gene is TRBV3-1 (or the pseudogene TRBV3-2), the J gene TRBJ2-7; D may be TRBD1 (7 bases). Between the trimmed V and J ends, which lost 1 base and 3 bases, there was a span of 13 bases. CDR1 is LGHDT and CDR2 is YNNKEL in the germline V gene (reference sequence). The CDR3 runs 15 residues. The CDR3 spells CASSQVWQGGYEQYF. The DNA for the CDR3 is TGTGCCAGCAGCCAAGTGTGGCAGGGGGGCTACGAGCAGTACTTC.

This clone was counted once. The chain recombines TRBV5-1 with TRBJ2-5, with D possibly matching TRBD1 (6 bases). Trimming took off 4 bases at V and 4 bases at J, with 20 bases between the two ends. The germline V gene has CDR1 SGHRS and CDR2 YFSETQ. The CDR3 is made up of 16 amino acids. The CDR3 sequence is CASSPGTLPVGETQYF. CDR3 nucleotides: TGCGCCAGCAGCCCGGGGACACTTCCGGTCGGAGAGACCCAGTACTTC.

As to this clone: This CDR3 is also generated by other DNA sequences in the sample. The chain joins TRBV5-4 to TRBJ2-1; maybe TRBD1 (6 bases). Germline assignment: CDR1 SGHNT and CDR2 YYREEE (reference sequence). This CDR3 is 15 amino acids long. Trimming cost V 4 bases and J 0 bases, with 11 bases left between them. The CDR3 region has the DNA TGTGCCAGCAGCAGGGACAAGAGCTCCTACAATGAGCAGTTCTTC. This encodes CASSRDKSSYNEQFF.

The rearrangement joins TRBV3-1 (or the pseudogene TRBV3-2) to TRBJ1-1; D unresolved. Germline V gene lookup returns CDR1 LGHDT and CDR2 YNNKEL (reference sequence). The CDR3 totals 12 residues. Trimming took 0 bases from V and 6 from J, leaving 5 bases between them. The CDR3 coding sequence is TGTGCCAGCAGCCAAGATACGGCTGAAGCTTTCTTT. This encodes CASSQDTAEAFF.

Note on this clone: Mismatch with germline at one junction end may stem from a read error. The chain carries TRBV12-5 and TRBJ2-3; 8 positions agree with TRBD1. CDR3 length equals 16 residues. Germline CDR1 is LGHNT and CDR2 is FRNRAP. CDR3 DNA sequence: TGTGCTAGTGGCTTGGGCGGACAGGGCCGGACAGATACGCAGTATTTT. Amino acids: CASGLGGQGRTDTQYF.

This clone was recorded only once. This sequence joins TRBV6-2 or TRBV6-3 and TRBJ1-1, with 11 bases matching TRBD1. The V gene's germline CDR1 is MNHEY and CDR2 SVGEGT. The CDR3 loop spans 16 amino acids. The ends lost 4 bases at V and 1 base at J; junction bases unmatched: 5. For the CDR3, the DNA is TGTGCCAGCAGTTCGGACAGGGGGCGAGGGAACACTGAAGCTTTCTTT. Residues: CASSSDRGRGNTEAFF.

J is TRBJ2-3 and V is TRBV30; 8 positions match TRBD1. The CDR3 extends over 14 amino acids. Germline V gives CDR1 GTSNPN, CDR2 SVGIG (reference sequence). V shed 2 bases, J shed 0 bases, and the junction held 1 base outside the gene matches. CDR3 nucleotides: TGTGCCTGGAGTACAGGGGGAAGCACAGATACGCAGTATTTT. Its translation is CAWSTGGSTDTQYF.